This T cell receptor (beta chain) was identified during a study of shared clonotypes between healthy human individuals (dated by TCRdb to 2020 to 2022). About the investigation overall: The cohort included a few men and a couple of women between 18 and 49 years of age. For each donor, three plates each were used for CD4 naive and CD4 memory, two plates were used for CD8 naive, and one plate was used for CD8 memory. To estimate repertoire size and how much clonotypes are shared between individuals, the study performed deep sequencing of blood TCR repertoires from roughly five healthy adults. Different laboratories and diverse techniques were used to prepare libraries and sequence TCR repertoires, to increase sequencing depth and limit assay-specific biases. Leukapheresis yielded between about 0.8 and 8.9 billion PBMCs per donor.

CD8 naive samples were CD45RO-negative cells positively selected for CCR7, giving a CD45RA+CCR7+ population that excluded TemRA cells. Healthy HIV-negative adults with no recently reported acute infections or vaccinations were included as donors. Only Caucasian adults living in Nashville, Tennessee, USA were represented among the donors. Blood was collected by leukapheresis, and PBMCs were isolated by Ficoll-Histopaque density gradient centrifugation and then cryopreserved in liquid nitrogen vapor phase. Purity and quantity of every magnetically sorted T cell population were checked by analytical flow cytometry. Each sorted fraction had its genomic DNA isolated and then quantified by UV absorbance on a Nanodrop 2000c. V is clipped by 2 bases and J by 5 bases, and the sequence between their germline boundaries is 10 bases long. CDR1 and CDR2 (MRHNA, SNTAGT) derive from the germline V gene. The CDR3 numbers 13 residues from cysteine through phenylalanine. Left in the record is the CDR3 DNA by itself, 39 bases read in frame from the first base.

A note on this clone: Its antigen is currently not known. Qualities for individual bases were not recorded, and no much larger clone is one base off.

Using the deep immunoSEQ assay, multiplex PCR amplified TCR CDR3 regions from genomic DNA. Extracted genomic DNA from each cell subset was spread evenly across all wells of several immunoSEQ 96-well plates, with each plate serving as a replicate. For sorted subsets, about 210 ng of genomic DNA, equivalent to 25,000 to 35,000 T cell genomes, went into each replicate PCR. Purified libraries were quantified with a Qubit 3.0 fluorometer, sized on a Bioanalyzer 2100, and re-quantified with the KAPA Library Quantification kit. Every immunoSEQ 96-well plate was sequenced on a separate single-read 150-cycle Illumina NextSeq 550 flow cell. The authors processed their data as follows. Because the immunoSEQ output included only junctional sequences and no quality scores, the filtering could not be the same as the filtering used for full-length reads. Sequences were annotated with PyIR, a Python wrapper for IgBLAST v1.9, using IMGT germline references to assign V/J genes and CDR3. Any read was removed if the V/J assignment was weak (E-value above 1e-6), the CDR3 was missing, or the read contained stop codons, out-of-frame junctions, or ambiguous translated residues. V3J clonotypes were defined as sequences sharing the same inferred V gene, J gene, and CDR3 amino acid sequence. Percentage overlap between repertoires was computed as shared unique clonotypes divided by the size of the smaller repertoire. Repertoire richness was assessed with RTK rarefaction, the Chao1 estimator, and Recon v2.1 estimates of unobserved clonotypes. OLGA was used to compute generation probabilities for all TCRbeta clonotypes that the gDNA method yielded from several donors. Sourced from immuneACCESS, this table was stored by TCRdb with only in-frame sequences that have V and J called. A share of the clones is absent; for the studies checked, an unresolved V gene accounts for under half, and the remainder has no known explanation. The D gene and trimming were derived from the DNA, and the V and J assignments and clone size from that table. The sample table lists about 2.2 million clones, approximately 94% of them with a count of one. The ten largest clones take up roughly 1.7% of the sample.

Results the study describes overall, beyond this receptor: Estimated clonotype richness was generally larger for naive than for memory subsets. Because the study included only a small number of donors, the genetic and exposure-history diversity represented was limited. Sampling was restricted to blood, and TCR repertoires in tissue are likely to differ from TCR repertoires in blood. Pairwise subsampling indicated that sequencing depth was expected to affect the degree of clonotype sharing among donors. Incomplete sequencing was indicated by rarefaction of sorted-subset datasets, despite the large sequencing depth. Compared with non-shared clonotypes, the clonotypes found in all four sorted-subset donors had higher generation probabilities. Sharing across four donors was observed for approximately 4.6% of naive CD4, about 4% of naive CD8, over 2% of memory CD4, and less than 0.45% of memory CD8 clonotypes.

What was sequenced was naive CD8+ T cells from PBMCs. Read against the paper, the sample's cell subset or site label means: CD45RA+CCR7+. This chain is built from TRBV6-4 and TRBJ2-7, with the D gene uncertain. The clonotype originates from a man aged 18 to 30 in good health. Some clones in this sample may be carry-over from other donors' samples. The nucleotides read TGTGCCAGCAGTGACAGCCCGTCGGACGAGCAGTACTTC. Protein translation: CASSDSPSDEQYF.